These T cell receptor beta chains were read from a single sample in a study of prognosis after radiotherapy for stage I lung cancer. TCRdb ran MiXCR on the multiplex PCR reads and lists one entry per CDR3 protein. The data contain about 14,000 distinct CDR3 sequences, roughly 30% of them singletons. The starting material was PBMCs, obtained before or after stereotactic body radiation therapy (not recorded which). The receptors shown here come from a donor aged 50 or older with non-small cell lung cancer. Both conserved end residues are part of each CDR3. The order of the fields is D gene, J gene, V gene, clone size, CDR3 DNA, CDR3 protein. D genes are given only for firm matches. Clone size appears in some rows only: once, few, many, or a class for an expanded clone.

D: TRBD2
J: TRBJ2-5
V: TRBV12-3/TRBV12-4
size: many
DNA: TGTGCCAGCAGCCCCTATACCTCGACTAGCGGTGAGACCCAGTACTTC
CDR3: CASSPYTSTSGETQYF

D: TRBD1
J: TRBJ1-1
V: TRBV7-9
size: many
DNA: TGTGCCAGCAGCTTTGGGACAGGGGGTTTCACTGAAGCTTTCTTT
CDR3: CASSFGTGGFTEAFF

D: .
J: TRBJ2-7
V: TRBV7-9
size: many
DNA: TGTGCCAGCAGCGGTCAAGGGCGCAGAGGCTACGAGCAGTACTTC
CDR3: CASSGQGRRGYEQYF

D: TRBD2
J: TRBJ2-1
V: TRBV11-2
size: .
DNA: TGTGCCAGCAGCCCCCCGCTGGCGGGAGACAATGAGCAGTTC
CDR3: CASSPPLAGDNEQF

D: .
J: TRBJ1-5
V: TRBV20-1
size: many
DNA: TGCAGTGCTAGGAGACGGGGAATAGGCAATCAGCCCCAGCATTTT
CDR3: CSARRRGIGNQPQHF

D: TRBD1
J: TRBJ2-5
V: TRBV6-1
size: .
DNA: TGTGCCAGCAGTACCCCGGACAGGGTGTACCAAGAGACCCAGTACTTC
CDR3: CASSTPDRVYQETQYF

D: .
J: TRBJ1-5
V: TRBV19
size: many
DNA: TGTGCCAGTAGTATAGATTCTCCGCAGTTTGGTCAGCCCCAGCATTTT
CDR3: CASSIDSPQFGQPQHF

D: TRBD2
J: TRBJ2-1
V: TRBV6-5
size: .
DNA: TGTGCCAGCAGTTACTCACCACCTAGCGGGGTCTACAATGGGCAGTTCTTC
CDR3: CASSYSPPSGVYNGQFF

D: .
J: TRBJ2-5
V: TRBV19
size: medium-sized
DNA: TGTGCCAGCGCCGGAGGGGGGAGGGAGACCCAGTACTTC
CDR3: CASAGGGRETQYF

D: .
J: TRBJ2-5
V: TRBV5-1
size: many
DNA: TGCGCCAGCAGCCCTGGAGTCTCGGGGGTCGGGGAGACCCAGTACTTC
CDR3: CASSPGVSGVGETQYF

D: TRBD1
J: TRBJ1-5
V: TRBV28
size: many
DNA: TGTGCCAGCAATACAGGGGTGAGCAATCAGCCCCAGCATTTT
CDR3: CASNTGVSNQPQHF

D: .
J: TRBJ1-5
V: TRBV7-2
size: many
DNA: TGTGCCAGCAATACCCAAGTAGATCAGCCCCAGCATTTT
CDR3: CASNTQVDQPQHF

D: .
J: TRBJ1-2
V: TRBV28
size: .
DNA: TGTGCCAGCAGTTCCTACCAGCGGTATGGCTATGGCTACACCTTC
CDR3: CASSSYQRYGYGYTF

D: TRBD1
J: TRBJ1-2
V: TRBV2
size: many
DNA: TGTGCCAGCGGGGACAGTTTTAACTATGGCTACACCTTC
CDR3: CASGDSFNYGYTF

D: TRBD1
J: TRBJ2-5
V: TRBV6-1
size: .
DNA: TGTGCCAGTAGTACCACGCCGGACAGGGTGTACCAAGAGACCCAGTACTTC
CDR3: CASSTTPDRVYQETQYF